A single sample is the source of the 11 T cell receptor beta chains below, sequenced in a study of shared clonotypes between healthy human individuals. Generated by immunoSEQ multiplex PCR, the TCRdb table keeps only in-frame clones and is missing some. The sample shows roughly 500,000 clones, roughly 95% of them seen only once. Material for sequencing was naive CD4+ T cells sorted from blood. Subset of the sample: CD45RA+ positively selected. These receptor sequences come from a woman in her 30s in good health.

The chain carries TRBV7-8 and TRBJ1-5; 11 bases fit TRBD1. The CDR3 extends over 16 amino acids. The germline V gene encodes CDR1 SGHVS and CDR2 FQNEAQ. Trimming cost V 5 bases and J 6 bases; bases outside gene matches: 9. The CDR3 DNA follows: TGTGCCAGCAGCCCGAGCCGGGACAGGGGGTTTCAGCCCCAGCATTTT. It encodes CASSPSRDRGFQPQHF.

V usage is TRBV29-1 and J usage is TRBJ2-7; 9 nucleotides line up with TRBD1. CDR1 and CDR2 (germline): SQVTM, ANQGSEA. Unmatched junction bases numbered 15, after V lost 6 bases and J lost 3 bases. The CDR3 totals 16 residues. CDR3 bases: TGCAGCGTGGTGGGGGAGGGGACAGGGAGTCTCTACGAGCAGTACTTC. Protein sequence: CSVVGEGTGSLYEQYF.

The gene calls are TRBV28 and TRBJ1-2, with TRBD1 matching 9 bases. Germline assignment: CDR1 MDHEN and CDR2 SYDVKM. Trimming removed 8 bases from V and 8 bases from J; junction bases left unmatched: 15. The CDR3 extends over 15 amino acids. CDR3 nucleotide sequence: TGTGCCAGCTTAACCGGCGGACAGGGGTCTTTAGGCTACACCTTC. Its translation: CASLTGGQGSLGYTF.

V is TRBV10-3 and J is TRBJ2-1; TRBD1 is a possible D gene (6 bases). Trimming cost V 0 bases and J 2 bases, with 11 bases left between them. The V gene's germline CDR1 is ENHRY and CDR2 SYGVKD. The CDR3 spans 16 residues. The CDR3 loop is CAISESKDSTYNEQFF. For the CDR3, the DNA is TGTGCCATCAGTGAGTCGAAGGACAGTACCTACAATGAGCAGTTCTTC.

This rearrangement joins TRBV6-1 to TRBJ2-7; D uncertain. Deletions cut 4 bases from V and 3 bases from J, with 16 bases between. The germline CDR1 and CDR2 sequences are MNHNS and SASEGT. This CDR3 region has 15 residues. The CDR3: CASSGRQTRDYEQYF. CDR3 coding DNA: TGTGCCAGCAGTGGACGTCAGACTCGTGACTACGAGCAGTACTTC.

The chain combines TRBV25-1 with TRBJ2-5, with no clear D. The CDR3 is 11 amino acids. V lost 6 bases and J lost 5, with 7 bases in between. Germline lookup yields CDR1 MGHDK and CDR2 SYGVNS. In DNA form, the CDR3 reads TGTGCCAGCAGCATACTGGAGACCCAGTACTTC. This encodes CASSILETQYF.

This chain joins TRBV9 and TRBJ2-1, with D perhaps TRBD2 (5 bases). Trimming took 3 bases from V and 11 from J, leaving 21 bases between them. The CDR3 extends over 15 amino acids. Germline CDR1 SGDLS, CDR2 YYNGEE. DNA for the CDR3: TGTGCCAGCAGCGAGCGAGAGAGCGGTCCCATGAAGCAGTTCTTC. As protein: CASSERESGPMKQFF.

The chain combines TRBV5-4 with TRBJ2-2; D not certain. The V gene lost 2 bases and the J gene lost 3 bases, with 11 bases spanning the gap. CDR3 length equals 15 residues. Germline lookup yields CDR1 SGHNT and CDR2 YYREEE (reference sequence). CDR3 amino acids: CASSLATRDTGELFF. CDR3 nucleotide sequence: TGTGCCAGCAGCTTAGCGACTCGAGACACCGGGGAGCTGTTTTTT.

The V gene is TRBV7-2, the J gene TRBJ2-5, with 8 bases aligning to TRBD1. The better agreement between TRBJ2-7 and the DNA end casts doubt on the J call. The CDR3 runs 13 residues. Looked up from germline, CDR1 is SGHTA and CDR2 is FQGNSA. The chain's CDR3 is CASSPGQGTEQYF. In DNA form, the CDR3 reads TGTGCCAGCAGCCCCGGACAGGGTACCGAGCAGTACTTC.

This clone came up a few times. V and J are TRBV6-5 and TRBJ2-6, with 7 bases that match TRBD1. Per germline, CDR1 MNHEY and CDR2 SVGAGI. The length of the CDR3 is 15 residues. The V and J ends lost 6 bases and 2 bases, in that order; junction bases with no gene match: 4. The DNA of the CDR3 is TGTGCCAGCAGCCGCGACAGGGCTGGGGCCAACGTCCTGACTTTC. Translating it yields CASSRDRAGANVLTF.

The chain couples TRBV28 to TRBJ2-7; TRBD2 is a possible D gene (5 bases). V gave up 2 bases and J gave up 8 bases, with 13 bases separating them. The CDR3 consists of 13 residues. Looked up from germline, CDR1 is MDHEN and CDR2 is SYDVKM. The CDR3 bases are TGTGCCAGCAGTTTAGAACAGACTACGAAGCAGTACTTC. This codes for CASSLEQTTKQYF.